Listed here are 21 T cell receptor beta chains from one sample, sequenced in a study of control samples from healthy donors and cancer patients. Repertoires were generated with immunoSEQ multiplex PCR, while TCRdb's copy carries only in-frame clones and drops some. Of around 110,000 clones in the sample, about 88% were seen once. The specimen sequenced was blood. All receptors come from a woman in her 70s in good health.

The chain is built from TRBV3-1 (or the pseudogene TRBV3-2) and TRBJ2-6; 7 bases are shared with TRBD2. V dropped 2 bases and J dropped 0; count of bases not matched to a gene: 1. This CDR3 has 16 residues. The germline V gene encodes CDR1 LGHDT and CDR2 YNNKEL (reference sequence). The CDR3 DNA reads TGTGCCAGCAGCCAAACGGGGGGCTCTGGGGCCAACGTCCTGACTTTC. Encoded protein: CASSQTGGSGANVLTF.

The chain combines TRBV9 with TRBJ1-1; D is unclear. This CDR3 spans 13 amino acids. Germline loops: CDR1 SGDLS, CDR2 YYNGEE. V lost 0 bases, J lost 3 bases, and 6 bases lay in between. In nucleotides, the CDR3 is TGTGCCAGCAGCGTAGGCGAGTACACTGAAGCTTTCTTT. Amino acids: CASSVGEYTEAFF. Complete variable domain (other parts from reference TRBV9 and TRBJ1-1): DSGVTQTPKHLITATGQRVTLRCSPRSGDLSVYWYQQSLDQGLQFLIQYYNGEERAKGNILERFSAQQFPDLHSELNLSSLELGDSALYFCASSVGEYTEAFFGQGTRLTVV.

This chain joins TRBV3-1 (or the pseudogene TRBV3-2) and TRBJ1-3; no reliable D call. The CDR3 sequence is 17 residues long. The ends were cut back, 4 bases at V and 0 bases at J, with 16 bases in the middle. Per the germline V gene, CDR1 is LGHDT and CDR2 is YNNKEL (reference sequence). This CDR3 reads CASSRSGFGTSGNTIYF. CDR3 DNA: TGTGCCAGCAGCCGATCCGGGTTTGGCACCTCTGGAAACACCATATATTTT.

This rearrangement joins TRBV18 to TRBJ1-5; 12 nucleotides align to TRBD1. The CDR3 extends over 16 amino acids. V trimming: 3 bases; J trimming: 5 bases; junction bases outside the gene matches: 5. Germline-derived CDR1 and CDR2 are KGHSH and LQKENI. The CDR3 DNA sequence: TGTGCCAGCTCACCTAGGGACAGGGGGCAAGATCAGCCCCAGCATTTT. It encodes CASSPRDRGQDQPQHF.

This chain uses TRBV2 with TRBJ1-6; D is ambiguous. CDR3 size: 15 residues. Trimming removed 3 bases at V and 6 bases at J, with 12 bases between. Germline lookup yields CDR1 SNHLY and CDR2 FYNNEI. DNA for the CDR3: TGTGCCAGCAGTGAGATGGGCCAGATTAATTCACCCCTCCACTTT. It codes for CASSEMGQINSPLHF.

This clone was detected only once. The chain carries TRBV5-1 and TRBJ1-4; D is perhaps TRBD1 (6 bases). The V end lost 0 bases, the J end lost 5 bases, and 8 bases lay between the germline ends. Germline V gene lookup returns CDR1 SGHRS and CDR2 YFSETQ. This CDR3 is built from 14 residues. CDR3 sequence: CASSLGQGNEKLFF. The DNA of the CDR3 is TGCGCCAGCAGCTTGGGGCAGGGGAATGAAAAACTGTTTTTT.

V and J are TRBV24-1 and TRBJ2-3; no firm D call. Deletions cut 6 bases from V and 0 bases from J, with 9 bases between. The CDR3 sequence is 14 residues long. Germline values: CDR1 KGHDR, CDR2 SFDVKD. DNA for the CDR3: TGTGCCACCAGTCTGGGATCTAGCACAGATACGCAGTATTTT. It specifies CATSLGSSTDTQYF.

This chain connects TRBV24-1 to TRBJ1-1; D is possibly TRBD1 (6 bases). V was cut by 5 bases and J by 2 bases, with 11 bases left in between. There are 14 residues in the CDR3. Germline-derived CDR1 and CDR2 are KGHDR and SFDVKD. The CDR3 nucleotides are TGTGCCACCAGTGCGACAGGTCCTAACACTGAAGCTTTCTTT. It encodes CATSATGPNTEAFF.

This clone was recorded a few times. The chain uses TRBV7-6 and TRBJ2-2, with 10 bases fitting TRBD2. Germline V gene lookup returns CDR1 SGHVS and CDR2 FNYEAQ. V lost 5 bases, J lost 5 bases, and 8 bases stayed unmatched. This CDR3 comprises 16 residues. The CDR3 DNA sequence: TGTGCCAGCAGCATTACGGAAGCGGGGGGGACCGGGGAGCTGTTTTTT. Encoded protein: CASSITEAGGTGELFF.

The genes are TRBV13 and TRBJ2-2, with 11 bases identical to TRBD2. The CDR3 has 17 residues. CDR1 PRHDT and CDR2 FYEKMQ come from the germline V gene (reference sequence). Trimming took 0 bases from V and 3 from J; bases not matched to a gene: 3. The CDR3 loop reads CASSLGGLAVYTGELFF. For the CDR3, the DNA is TGTGCCAGCAGCTTAGGGGGACTAGCGGTTTACACCGGGGAGCTGTTTTTT.

The chain couples TRBV5-1 to TRBJ2-2; maybe TRBD1 (6 bases). Trimming took off 0 bases at V and 0 bases at J, with 9 bases between the two ends. Germline V CDR1 and CDR2: SGHRS, YFSETQ. The CDR3 runs 16 residues. The CDR3 sequence: CASSLAGAPNTGELFF. The CDR3 coding sequence is TGCGCCAGCAGCTTGGCAGGGGCCCCGAACACCGGGGAGCTGTTTTTT.

The CDR3 reads CASSLAGQIGNTIYF. CDR3 coding DNA: TGTGCCAGCAGCTTGGCCGGGCAGATTGGAAACACCATATATTTT. The chain employs TRBV5-6 and TRBJ1-3; the D is unclear. The length of the CDR3 is 15 residues. Germline V lookup: CDR1 SGHDT, CDR2 YYEEEE. Trimming removed 0 bases from V and 3 bases from J, with 10 bases in between.

J is TRBJ2-1 and V is TRBV5-1; D may be TRBD2 (5 bases). Germline V CDR1 and CDR2: SGHRS, YFSETQ. The CDR3 is 17 amino acids. Trimming stripped 5 bases from V and 0 bases from J, with 18 bases between. The CDR3 nucleotides are TGCGCCAGCAGGATGGGGTTTGTTGGGAGCTCCTACAATGAGCAGTTCTTC. Its protein is CASRMGFVGSSYNEQFF.

The J gene is TRBJ2-7, the V gene TRBV27, with 8 bases lining up with TRBD2. Per the germline V gene, CDR1 is MNHEY and CDR2 is SMNVEV (reference sequence). This CDR3 is built from 15 residues. V trimming: 6 bases; J trimming: 4 bases; junction bases outside the gene matches: 11. The CDR3 loop is CASRKLSAGAYEQYF. CDR3 DNA: TGTGCCAGCAGAAAATTATCAGCGGGGGCATACGAGCAGTACTTC.

This clone has a handful of counts. The rearrangement uses TRBV3-1 (or the pseudogene TRBV3-2) and TRBJ1-1; D is possibly TRBD1 (5 bases). CDR1 and CDR2 from the germline V gene are LGHDT and YNNKEL (reference sequence). V was clipped by 3 bases and J by 4 bases, with 12 bases between them. The CDR3 is 14 residues long. The CDR3: CASSHGGSFTEAFF. CDR3 nucleotide sequence: TGTGCCAGCAGCCATGGGGGGAGCTTCACTGAAGCTTTCTTT.

The chain joins TRBV19 to TRBJ2-1, with 7 bases lining up with TRBD1. The V segment lost 9 bases and the J segment 6 bases; nucleotides outside the gene matches: 11. CDR3 length: 14 residues. CDR1 is LNHDA, CDR2 SQIVND, per germline (reference sequence). The CDR3 loop is CASRTRGNFNEQFF. CDR3 bases: TGTGCCAGCCGGACCAGGGGGAATTTCAATGAGCAGTTCTTC.

The chain is built from TRBV10-3 and TRBJ2-5, with D perhaps matching TRBD1 (6 bases). The V and J ends lost 2 bases and 5 bases respectively, with 6 bases between them. This CDR3 spans 12 amino acids. CDR1 and CDR2 (germline): ENHRY, SYGVKD. The CDR3 loop reads CAISEGGETQYF. The CDR3 region has the DNA TGTGCCATCAGTGAGGGGGGCGAGACCCAGTACTTC.

CDR3: CASSSRGLTEAFF. Written as DNA, the CDR3 is TGTGCCAGCAGCTCCAGGGGGCTCACTGAAGCTTTCTTT. The V gene is TRBV7-8, the J gene TRBJ1-1; 8 positions agree with TRBD1. Unmatched junction bases numbered 2, after V lost 4 bases and J lost 4 bases. The CDR3 is made up of 13 amino acids. Looked up from germline, CDR1 is SGHVS and CDR2 is FQNEAQ.

The rearrangement uses TRBV29-1 and TRBJ1-2; D call uncertain. V dropped 3 bases and J dropped 4 bases, with 18 bases sitting between them. The CDR3 totals 15 residues. Germline CDR1 is SQVTM and CDR2 is ANQGSEA. Written as DNA, the CDR3 is TGCAGCGTTGAGAGTTTTAATCGGGGTTTCTATGGCTACACCTTC. This codes for CSVESFNRGFYGYTF.

The V and J genes are TRBV27 and TRBJ2-5; TRBD2 matches 8 bases. The ends lost 5 bases at V and 5 bases at J; junction bases unmatched: 7. Germline-derived CDR1 and CDR2 are MNHEY and SMNVEV (reference sequence). This CDR3 spans 14 amino acids. The CDR3 here is CASSPTGGMETQYF. In nucleotides, the CDR3 is TGTGCCAGCAGTCCCACGGGGGGGATGGAGACCCAGTACTTC.

The chain uses TRBV19 and TRBJ1-1, with D unresolved. The CDR3 is made up of 13 amino acids. CDR1 and CDR2 (germline): LNHDA, SQIVND (reference sequence). The V and J ends lost 1 base and 4 bases respectively, with 7 bases between them. The CDR3 sequence is CASSIGGSTEAFF. CDR3 DNA: TGTGCCAGTAGTATAGGCGGCAGCACTGAAGCTTTCTTT.